The 13 T cell receptor beta chains below come from one sample, sequenced in a study of T cell changes during pregnancy in multiple sclerosis. Sequenced by immunoSEQ multiplex PCR; TCRdb stores in-frame clones only, minus some. The table shows about 68,000 clones, with about nine tenths occurring only once. The material was peripheral blood, obtained in the third trimester of pregnancy. The receptors shown here come from a female donor with multiple sclerosis, enrolled in a pregnancy study.

This chain connects TRBV6-5 to TRBJ2-4; no reliable D call. CDR1 is MNHEY and CDR2 is SVGAGI in the germline V gene. Trimming took off 6 bases at V and 1 base at J, with 13 bases between the two ends. The CDR3 runs to 15 residues. The CDR3 reads CASRPPHGAKNIQYF. The CDR3 coding sequence is TGTGCCAGCAGGCCCCCACACGGGGCCAAAAACATTCAGTACTTC.

The chain employs TRBV7-2 and TRBJ2-5; D remains unclear. The V end lost 4 bases, the J end lost 4 bases, and 10 bases lay between the germline ends. The CDR3 is 13 amino acids. CDR1 is SGHTA, CDR2 FQGNSA, per germline. The CDR3 coding sequence is TGTGCCAGCAGCTCCCCTTCGGGAGAGACCCAGTACTTC. It yields the protein CASSSPSGETQYF.

In its sample, this clone was seen once. The V gene is TRBV5-1, the J gene TRBJ1-1, with 9 bases lining up with TRBD1. CDR3 length: 16 residues. CDR1 is SGHRS and CDR2 is YFSETQ in the germline V gene. Trimming at V came to 2 bases and at J to 1 base, leaving 6 bases not matched to a gene. CDR3 nucleotides: TGCGCCAGCAGCTTCCTACCGGGACAGGGGAACACTGAAGCTTTCTTT. It is translated as CASSFLPGQGNTEAFF.

Only one count was recorded for this clone. The gene calls are TRBV6-1 and TRBJ1-6; TRBD1 might be the D (5 bases). The CDR3 loop spans 13 amino acids. In germline, CDR1 is MNHNS, CDR2 SASEGT. V dropped 6 bases and J dropped 9 bases, with 12 bases sitting between them. In nucleotides, the CDR3 is TGTGCCAGCAGCCCCCGGGACTTTTCACCCCTCCACTTT. Its protein product is CASSPRDFSPLHF.

The chain employs TRBV5-8 and TRBJ2-4; D might be TRBD1 (5 bases). V was shortened by 6 bases and J by 7 bases, with 14 bases between the two germline ends. Germline V gene sequence: CDR1 SGHTS, CDR2 YDEGEE. The CDR3 totals 13 residues. CDR3 sequence: CASNLGVNNIQYF. CDR3 DNA: TGTGCCAGCAATTTAGGGGTCAACAACATTCAGTACTTC. The full variable domain, with the rest looked up from reference TRBV5-8 and TRBJ2-4, is EAGVTQSPTHLIKTRGQQATLRCSPISGHTSVYWYQQALGLGLQFLLWYDEGEERNRGNFPPRFSGRQFPNYSSELNVNALELEDSALYLCASNLGVNNIQYFGAGTRLSVL.

This chain connects TRBV7-9 to TRBJ2-7; the D gene is possibly TRBD1 (6 bases). The CDR3 spans 17 residues. Germline V gene lookup returns CDR1 SEHNR and CDR2 FQNEAQ (reference sequence). V was trimmed by 4 bases and J by 0 bases, leaving 19 bases between them. The CDR3 loop reads CASSSPRTDLNSYEQYF. CDR3 DNA: TGTGCCAGCAGCTCCCCCCGGACAGACTTGAACTCCTACGAGCAGTACTTC.

This clone was seen a few times. V gene TRBV27 combines with J gene TRBJ1-2; possibly TRBD1 for D (6 bases). Germline CDR1 and CDR2: MNHEY and SMNVEV (reference sequence). The CDR3 length is 13 residues. Between the trimmed V and J ends, which lost 4 bases and 8 bases, there was a span of 14 bases. This chain's CDR3 is CASSWSGAAGYTF. The CDR3 coding sequence is TGTGCCAGCAGTTGGTCAGGGGCGGCGGGCTACACCTTC.

The rearrangement uses TRBV9 and TRBJ1-3; 7 bases are shared with TRBD1. V lost 0 bases and J lost 0; bases outside the gene matches: 6. CDR1 SGDLS and CDR2 YYNGEE come from the germline V gene. This CDR3 comprises 17 residues. The CDR3 DNA sequence: TGTGCCAGCAGCGTAGAAGGGGGCCCTTTCTCTGGAAACACCATATATTTT. This encodes CASSVEGGPFSGNTIYF.

The chain uses TRBV19 and TRBJ1-3, with D unresolved. The V end lost 11 bases, the J end lost 0 bases, and 17 bases lay between the germline ends. The CDR3 extends over 15 amino acids. CDR1 LNHDA and CDR2 SQIVND come from the germline V gene (reference sequence). CDR3 bases: TGTGCCGCCCAGGAATCCTTCCACTCTGGAAACACCATATATTTT. The encoded protein is CAAQESFHSGNTIYF.

V usage is TRBV5-1 and J usage is TRBJ2-2; 7 bases match TRBD2. The CDR3 has 19 amino acids. V dropped 5 bases and J dropped 4; count of bases not matched to a gene: 20. Germline V gives CDR1 SGHRS, CDR2 YFSETQ. The DNA of the CDR3 is TGCGCCAGCAGGGGCACCGTTTCCGGGCGGGAGCGGCCCACCGGGGAGCTGTTTTTT. The encoded protein is CASRGTVSGRERPTGELFF.

This chain joins TRBV6-6 and TRBJ1-1, with a possible D match to TRBD1 (5 bases). The CDR3 sequence is 13 residues long. The germline CDR1 and CDR2 sequences are MNHNY and SVGAGI (reference sequence). V was pared by 9 bases and J by 2 bases, with 13 bases between. In DNA form, the CDR3 reads TGTGCCAGTAACCGACAGAAAAACACTGAAGCTTTCTTT. This codes for CASNRQKNTEAFF.

The chain employs TRBV28 and TRBJ1-2, with TRBD1 as a possible D gene (6 bases). Trimming took 4 bases from V and 8 from J, leaving 11 bases between them. The germline CDR1 and CDR2 sequences are MDHEN and SYDVKM. This CDR3 has 12 amino acids. The CDR3 sequence: CASSWTEGGYTF. In nucleotides, the CDR3 is TGTGCCAGCAGTTGGACAGAGGGCGGCTACACCTTC.

This clone was found a few times. The chain employs TRBV11-2 and TRBJ2-7; TRBD2 agrees at 7 bases. There are 14 residues in the CDR3. CDR1 SGHAT and CDR2 FQNNGV come from the germline V gene. V trimming: 5 bases; J trimming: 4 bases; junction bases outside the gene matches: 8. CDR3 sequence: CASSPTASGYEQYF. DNA for the CDR3: TGTGCCAGCAGCCCGACGGCTAGCGGTTACGAGCAGTACTTC.